This T cell receptor beta chain came from a study of T cells in Graves' hyperthyroidism and ophthalmopathy. Overall study context: Peripheral blood samples were taken at initial diagnosis, prior to any treatment.

RNA transcripts yielded amplified TCR beta CDR3 regions. TCR CDR3 underwent first-round RT-PCR with the HTBI primer set. TCRdb called the multiplex PCR reads again in MiXCR, with one record for every CDR3 protein. The profile covers roughly 740,000 distinct CDR3 sequences, with over 15% appearing a single time and around 8.1% taken by the ten largest. Between the trimmed V and J ends, which lost 6 bases and 1 base, there was a span of 15 bases. This CDR3 has 15 amino acids. Germline lookup yields CDR1 SEHNR and CDR2 FQNEAQ (reference sequence). This clonotype was seen at least ten times. This clonotype originated in a man between 18 and 35 years old with Graves' hyperthyroidism. V is TRBV7-9 and J is TRBJ1-1; perhaps TRBD1 as D (5 bases). Sequenced sample: blood. The CDR3 here is CASSYGAAGNTEAFF. CDR3 sequence (DNA): TGTGCCAGCAGTTATGGGGCCGCCGGGAACACTGAAGCTTTCTTT.